The 11 T cell receptor beta chains reported below all come from one sample, sequenced in a study of shared clonotypes between healthy human individuals. Only in-frame clones appear in the TCRdb table, and some are missing; sequencing was by immunoSEQ multiplex PCR. The repertoire consists of fewer than 1.8 million clones, with 97% to 99% occurring once and the leading ten covering around 0.38%. The sequencing sample was made of naive CD4+ T cells sorted from blood. Noted subset: CD45RA+ positively selected. These receptors were collected from a man aged 30-40 years in good health.

This clone was detected a few times. Other DNA sequences within the sample encode an identical CDR3. The rearrangement uses TRBV9 and TRBJ1-3; D might be TRBD1 (5 bases). The CDR3 loop spans 14 amino acids. V lost 0 bases to trimming and J lost 3 bases, with 7 bases between them. Germline CDR1 reads SGDLS; CDR2 reads YYNGEE. This chain's CDR3 is CASSVEGNGNTIYF. As DNA, the CDR3 is TGTGCCAGCAGCGTAGAGGGGAATGGAAACACCATATATTTT.

The chain joins TRBV19 to TRBJ2-3; D not certain. This CDR3 region has 14 residues. Trimming pared 3 bases from V and 2 bases from J, leaving 9 bases between. Germline lookup yields CDR1 LNHDA and CDR2 SQIVND (reference sequence). CDR3 bases: TGTGCCAGTAGTATTGGAGTTACCACAGATACGCAGTATTTT. Its protein product is CASSIGVTTDTQYF.

Only one count was recorded for this clone. The rearrangement joins TRBV5-6 to TRBJ1-2; D remains ambiguous. V lost 4 bases to trimming and J lost 4 bases, with 8 bases between them. CDR1 and CDR2 (germline): SGHDT, YYEEEE. This CDR3 spans 12 amino acids. CDR3 coding DNA: TGTGCCAGCAGCGCCGATGCCTATGGCTACACCTTC. It encodes CASSADAYGYTF.

The chain carries TRBV4-2 and TRBJ2-1, with 7 bases identical to TRBD2. The germline CDR1 and CDR2 sequences are LGHNA and YNFKEQ. The V gene end was trimmed by 6 bases and the J gene end by 5 bases; junction bases not matched to a gene: 10. The CDR3 extends over 15 amino acids. The CDR3 sequence: CASRRGSGQDNEQFF. The CDR3 DNA follows: TGTGCCAGCAGGAGAGGTAGCGGGCAAGACAATGAGCAGTTCTTC.

This clone was picked up one time. The rearrangement joins TRBV10-3 to TRBJ2-3; TRBD2 is a possible D gene (5 bases). This CDR3 has 16 amino acids. The ends were cut back, 6 bases at V and 2 bases at J, with 18 bases in the middle. Looked up from germline, CDR1 is ENHRY and CDR2 is SYGVKD. DNA for the CDR3: TGTGCCATCAGAGCGTTTGAGAACGGGAACACAGATACGCAGTATTTT. It specifies CAIRAFENGNTDTQYF.

The gene calls are TRBV9 and TRBJ1-2; 7 nucleotides align to TRBD1. CDR3 length: 13 amino acids. Germline trimming cut 4 bases from V and 7 bases from J; bases unmatched to any gene: 7. Germline V lookup: CDR1 SGDLS, CDR2 YYNGEE. The CDR3 loop is CASSMTGSGGYTF. CDR3 coding DNA: TGTGCCAGCAGCATGACAGGGTCGGGTGGCTACACCTTC.

The chain employs TRBV5-1 and TRBJ2-2; D gene ambiguous. Trimming took 2 bases from V and 3 from J, leaving 5 bases between them. Germline V gene data show CDR1 as SGHRS and CDR2 as YFSETQ. The CDR3 is 13 residues long. The CDR3 DNA reads TGCGCCAGCAGCTTCGACCACACCGGGGAGCTGTTTTTT. This sequence encodes CASSFDHTGELFF.

The rearrangement links TRBV11-2 to TRBJ2-3, with 14 bases identical to TRBD2. This CDR3 has 18 amino acids. V shed 1 base, J shed 1 base, and the junction held 4 bases outside the gene matches. CDR1 and CDR2 from the germline V gene are SGHAT and FQNNGV. The CDR3 DNA sequence: TGTGCCAGCAGCTTAGGGAGACTAGCGGGAGGGGGCACAGATACGCAGTATTTT. Its protein product is CASSLGRLAGGGTDTQYF.

The chain is built from TRBV10-3 and TRBJ2-1; D possibly corresponds to TRBD1 (5 bases). Trimming stripped 6 bases from V and 3 bases from J, with 15 bases between. The germline V gene has CDR1 ENHRY and CDR2 SYGVKD. The CDR3 runs 15 residues. The CDR3 bases are TGTGCCATCAGAGTTGACAGCCTTTACTACAATGAGCAGTTCTTC. Translating gives CAIRVDSLYYNEQFF.

J is TRBJ2-3 and V is TRBV11-2; D tentatively fits TRBD1 or TRBD2 (5 bases each). The CDR3 sequence is 16 residues long. Germline values: CDR1 SGHAT, CDR2 FQNNGV. V lost 4 bases and J lost 0, with 14 bases in between. The CDR3 nucleotides read TGTGCCAGCAGCTCGGCCGGGACGGTGAGCACAGATACGCAGTATTTT. Protein: CASSSAGTVSTDTQYF. The whole variable domain, filled in from reference TRBV11-2 and TRBJ2-3, reads EAGVAQSPRYKIIEKRQSVAFWCNPISGHATLYWYQQILGQGPKLLIQFQNNGVVDDSQLPKDRFSAERLKGVDSTLKIQPAKLEDSAVYLCASSSAGTVSTDTQYFGPGTRLTVL.

As for this clone: The sample carries other DNA sequences with the same CDR3. This chain uses TRBV5-4 with TRBJ1-5; the D is unclear. From germline, CDR1 is SGHNT and CDR2 YYREEE (reference sequence). With 0 bases removed from V and 1 base from J, the gap between germline ends came to 5 bases. The CDR3 is made up of 14 amino acids. Here the CDR3 reads CASSLEPSNQPQHF. The CDR3 DNA reads TGTGCCAGCAGCTTGGAACCGAGCAATCAGCCCCAGCATTTT.